This TCR beta chain was captured by sequencing in a study of blood T cell repertoires in COVID-19. Study at large: The origin of the acute and convalescent COVID-19 samples was the United States, Italy and Spain. The cDNA or gDNA used as material had been derived from T cells, B-cell-depleted T cells, or PBMCs.

Using immunoSEQ multiplex PCR, the repertoire was profiled, and TCRdb retains in-frame clones only, with some absent. The sample shows about 140,000 clones, around 86% of them seen only once. This clone has just a few counts. The CDR3 spans 17 residues. The germline V and J ends were trimmed by 2 bases and 1 base, with 15 bases remaining between them. Germline-derived CDR1 and CDR2 are MNHEY and SVGEGT. This receptor was taken from a man aged 45 to 65 who had recovered from COVID-19. Sequencing used PBMCs or T cells enriched from blood (not recorded which). The chain links TRBV6-2 or TRBV6-3 to TRBJ1-5; the D gene is possibly TRBD1 (5 bases). In DNA, the CDR3 is TGTGCCAGCAGTTACGGCTTTTCCCGGGGGAGCAATCAGCCCCAGCATTTT. Translated: CASSYGFSRGSNQPQHF.